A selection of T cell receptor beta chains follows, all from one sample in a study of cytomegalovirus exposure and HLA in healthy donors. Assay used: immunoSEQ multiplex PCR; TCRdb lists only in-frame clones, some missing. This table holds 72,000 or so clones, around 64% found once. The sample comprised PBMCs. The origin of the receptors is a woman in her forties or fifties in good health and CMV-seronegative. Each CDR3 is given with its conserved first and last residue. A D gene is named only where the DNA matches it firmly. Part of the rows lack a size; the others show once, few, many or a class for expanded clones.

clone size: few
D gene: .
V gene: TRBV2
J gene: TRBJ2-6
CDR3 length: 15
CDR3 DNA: TGTGCCAGCAATGAGGGGGGCTCTGGGGCCAACGTCCTGACTTTC
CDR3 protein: CASNEGGSGANVLTF

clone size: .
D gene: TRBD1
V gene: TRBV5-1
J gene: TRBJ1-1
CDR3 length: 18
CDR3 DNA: TGCGCCAGCAGCTTGGTCCCGGGACAGGGGTTGGGGAACACTGAAGCTTTCTTT
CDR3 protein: CASSLVPGQGLGNTEAFF

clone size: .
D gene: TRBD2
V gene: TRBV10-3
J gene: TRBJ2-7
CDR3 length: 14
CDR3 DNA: TGTGCCATCAGGAAGGGACTAGCGGACTACGAGCAGTACTTC
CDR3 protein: CAIRKGLADYEQYF

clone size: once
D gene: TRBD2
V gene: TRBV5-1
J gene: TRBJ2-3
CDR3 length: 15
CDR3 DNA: TGCGCCAGCAGGGGGGGGGTAGCGTCTCAAGATACGCAGTATTTT
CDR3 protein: CASRGGVASQDTQYF

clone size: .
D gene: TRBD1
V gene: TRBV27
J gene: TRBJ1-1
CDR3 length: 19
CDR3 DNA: TGTGCCAGCAGTCCACCGCCCCGGGACAGGGTTTTCATGAACACTGAAGCTTTCTTT
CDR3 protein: CASSPPPRDRVFMNTEAFF

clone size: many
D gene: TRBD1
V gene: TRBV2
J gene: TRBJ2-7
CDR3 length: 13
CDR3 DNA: TGTGCCAGCAGTGCCGGGACAGGGCCCGAGCAGTACTTC
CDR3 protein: CASSAGTGPEQYF

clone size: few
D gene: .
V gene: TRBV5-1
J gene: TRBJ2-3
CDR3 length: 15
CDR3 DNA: TGCGCCAGCAGGGAGGGAGGCTTTAGCACAGATACGCAGTATTTT
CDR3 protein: CASREGGFSTDTQYF

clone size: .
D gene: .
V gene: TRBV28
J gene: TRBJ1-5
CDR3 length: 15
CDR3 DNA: TGTGCCAGCAGTTTATGGGGGCATGGCAATCAGCCCCAGCATTTT
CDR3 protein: CASSLWGHGNQPQHF

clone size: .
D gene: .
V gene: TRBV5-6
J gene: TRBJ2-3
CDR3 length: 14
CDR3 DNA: TGTGCCAGCAGCTTAATCAGTAACGCAGATACGCAGTATTTT
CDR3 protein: CASSLISNADTQYF

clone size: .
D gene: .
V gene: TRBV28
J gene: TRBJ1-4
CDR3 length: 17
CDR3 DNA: TGTGCCAGCAGTTTCGGGAGTGGAGTTGTAACTAATGAAAAACTGTTTTTT
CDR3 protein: CASSFGSGVVTNEKLFF

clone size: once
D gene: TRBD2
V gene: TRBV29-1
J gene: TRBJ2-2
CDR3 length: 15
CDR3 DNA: TGCAGCGGAACCGGGACTAGCGGGAGGGTAGGGGAGCTGTTTTTT
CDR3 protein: CSGTGTSGRVGELFF

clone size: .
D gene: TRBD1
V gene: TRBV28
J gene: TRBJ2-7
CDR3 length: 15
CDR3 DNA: TGTGCCAGCAGTGGGGGCCGGACAGGTCGGTACGAGCAGTACTTC
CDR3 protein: CASSGGRTGRYEQYF

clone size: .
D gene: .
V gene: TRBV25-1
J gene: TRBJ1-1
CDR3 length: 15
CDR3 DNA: TGTGCCAGCAGTGAATTCCCAGGGGCTGGCACTGAAGCTTTCTTT
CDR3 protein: CASSEFPGAGTEAFF

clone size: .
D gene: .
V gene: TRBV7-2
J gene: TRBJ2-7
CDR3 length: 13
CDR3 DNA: TGTGCCAGCAGCTTGGGGCGTCAATACGAGCAGTACTTC
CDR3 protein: CASSLGRQYEQYF

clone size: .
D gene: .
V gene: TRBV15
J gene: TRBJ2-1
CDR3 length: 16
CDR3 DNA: TGTGCCACCAGCAGATACCCTGAAGCGATCTACAATGAGCAGTTCTTC
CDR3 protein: CATSRYPEAIYNEQFF

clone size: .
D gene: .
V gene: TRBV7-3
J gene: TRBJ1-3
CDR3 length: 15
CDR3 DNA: TGTGCCAGCAGCTTAGCTGCGGACTCTGGAAACACCATATATTTT
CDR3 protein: CASSLAADSGNTIYF

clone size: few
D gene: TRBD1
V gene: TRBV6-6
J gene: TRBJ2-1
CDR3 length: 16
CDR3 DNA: TGTGCCAGCAGTCGCACCGGACAGGGGGGCAGGAATGAGCAGTTCTTC
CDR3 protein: CASSRTGQGGRNEQFF

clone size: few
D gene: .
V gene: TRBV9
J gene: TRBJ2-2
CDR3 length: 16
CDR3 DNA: TGTGCCAGCAGCGTCTCGACAGGAACGAACACCGGGGAGCTGTTTTTT
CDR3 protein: CASSVSTGTNTGELFF

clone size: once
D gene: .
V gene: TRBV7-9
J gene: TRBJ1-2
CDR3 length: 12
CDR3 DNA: TGTGCCAGCAGCTTAAACACGTATGGCTACACCTTC
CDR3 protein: CASSLNTYGYTF

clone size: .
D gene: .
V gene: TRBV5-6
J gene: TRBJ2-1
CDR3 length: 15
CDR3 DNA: TGTGCCAGCAGCCCCGGTAGGGGGACGGGCAATGAGCAGTTCTTC
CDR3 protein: CASSPGRGTGNEQFF

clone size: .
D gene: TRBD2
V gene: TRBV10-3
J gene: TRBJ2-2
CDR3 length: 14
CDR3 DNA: TGTGCCATCAGTGGGACTAGCGGGACCGGGGAGCTGTTTTTT
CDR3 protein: CAISGTSGTGELFF

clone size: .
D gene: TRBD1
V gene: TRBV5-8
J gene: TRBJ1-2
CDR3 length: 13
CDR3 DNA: TGTGCCAGCAGCCAAGACAGGGACTATGGCTACACCTTC
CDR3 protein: CASSQDRDYGYTF

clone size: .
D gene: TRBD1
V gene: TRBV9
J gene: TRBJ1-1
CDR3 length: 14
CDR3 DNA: TGTGCCAGCAGCTCTCGGACAGGGCCCACTGAAGCTTTCTTT
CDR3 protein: CASSSRTGPTEAFF

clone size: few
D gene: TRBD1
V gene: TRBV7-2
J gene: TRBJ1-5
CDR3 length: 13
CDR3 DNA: TGTGCCAGCAGCCTGGACAGGGATCAGCCCCAGCATTTT
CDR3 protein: CASSLDRDQPQHF

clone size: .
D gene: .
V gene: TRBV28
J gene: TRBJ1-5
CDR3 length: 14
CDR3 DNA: TGTGCCAGCAGTTTCGAGGCAGGCAATCAGCCCCAGCATTTT
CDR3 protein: CASSFEAGNQPQHF

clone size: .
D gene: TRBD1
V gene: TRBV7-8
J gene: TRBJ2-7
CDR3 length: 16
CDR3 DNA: TGTGCCAGCAGCCCACGGACAGGGCTAAGCTCCTACGAGCAGTACTTC
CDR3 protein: CASSPRTGLSSYEQYF

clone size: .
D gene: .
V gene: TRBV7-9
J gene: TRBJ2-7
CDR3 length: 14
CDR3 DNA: TGTGCCAGCAGCTTAAAACGGGAGATAGGCGAGCAGTACTTC
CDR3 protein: CASSLKREIGEQYF

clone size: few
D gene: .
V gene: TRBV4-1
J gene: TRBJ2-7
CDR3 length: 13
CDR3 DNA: TGCGCCAGCAGCCAAGATTCAGGTCGAGAGCAGTACTTC
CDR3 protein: CASSQDSGREQYF

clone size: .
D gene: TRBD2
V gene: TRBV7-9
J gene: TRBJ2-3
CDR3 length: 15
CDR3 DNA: TGTGCCAGCAGTAATAGCGGGAGGGGAGGGGATACGCAGTATTTT
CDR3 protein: CASSNSGRGGDTQYF

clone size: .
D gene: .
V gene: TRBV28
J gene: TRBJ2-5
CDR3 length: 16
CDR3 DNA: TGTGCCAGCAGCCCCGGAGCTAGCGTGAGGAGAGAGACCCAGTACTTC
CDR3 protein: CASSPGASVRRETQYF

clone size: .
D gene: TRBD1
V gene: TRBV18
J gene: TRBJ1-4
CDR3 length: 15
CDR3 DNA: TGTGCCAGCTCCCCTGGACAGGGTGGGGATGAAAAACTGTTTTTT
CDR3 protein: CASSPGQGGDEKLFF

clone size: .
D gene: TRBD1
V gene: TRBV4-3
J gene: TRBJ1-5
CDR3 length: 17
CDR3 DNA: TGCGTCAGCAGCCTCCGGTATGGGACAGGGGGCGTGCAGCCCCAGCATTTT
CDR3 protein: CVSSLRYGTGGVQPQHF

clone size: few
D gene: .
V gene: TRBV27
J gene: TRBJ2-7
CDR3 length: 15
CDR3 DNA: TGTGCCAGCAGAACCCTTGGTGCAGGGGCCCACGAGCAGTACTTC
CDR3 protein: CASRTLGAGAHEQYF

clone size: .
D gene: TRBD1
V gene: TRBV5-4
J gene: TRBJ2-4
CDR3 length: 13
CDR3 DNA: TGTGCCAGCAGCCGGACAGGAAAAAACATTCAGTACTTC
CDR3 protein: CASSRTGKNIQYF

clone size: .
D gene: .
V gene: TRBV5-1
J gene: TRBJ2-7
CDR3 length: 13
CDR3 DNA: TGCGCCAGCAGCTTAACAGGGATATACGAGCAGTACTTC
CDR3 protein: CASSLTGIYEQYF

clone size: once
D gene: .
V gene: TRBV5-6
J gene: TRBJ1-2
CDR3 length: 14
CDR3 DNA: TGTGCCAGCAGCTTGGGGGCGGCGGGCTATGGCTACACCTTC
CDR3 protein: CASSLGAAGYGYTF

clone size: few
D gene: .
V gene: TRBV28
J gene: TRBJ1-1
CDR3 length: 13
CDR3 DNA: TGTGCCAGCAGTTTCGCTATGAACACTGAAGCTTTCTTT
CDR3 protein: CASSFAMNTEAFF

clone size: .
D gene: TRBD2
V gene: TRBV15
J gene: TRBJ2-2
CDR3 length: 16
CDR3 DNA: TGTGCCACCAGCAGAGGGACTAGCGGAAACACCGGGGAGCTGTTTTTT
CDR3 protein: CATSRGTSGNTGELFF

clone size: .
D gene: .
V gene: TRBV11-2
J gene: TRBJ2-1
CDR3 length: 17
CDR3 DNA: TGTGCCAGCAGCTTAGTGGCAGGGGAGGGTTCCTACAATGAGCAGTTCTTC
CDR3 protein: CASSLVAGEGSYNEQFF

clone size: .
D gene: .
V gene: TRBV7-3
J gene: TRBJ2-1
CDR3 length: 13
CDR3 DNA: TGTGCCAGCAGCTTTTCCGGCACTACTGAGCAGTTCTTC
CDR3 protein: CASSFSGTTEQFF

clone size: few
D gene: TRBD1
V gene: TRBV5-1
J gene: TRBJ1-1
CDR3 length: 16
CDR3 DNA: TGCGCCAGCAGCTTGGCCACAGGCCAGGGGGCTAATGAAGCTTTCTTT
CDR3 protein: CASSLATGQGANEAFF

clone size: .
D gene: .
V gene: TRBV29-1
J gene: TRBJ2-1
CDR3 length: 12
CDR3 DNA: TGCAGCGTTGGCTTCATCGAGGGAGAGCAGTTCTTC
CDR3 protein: CSVGFIEGEQFF

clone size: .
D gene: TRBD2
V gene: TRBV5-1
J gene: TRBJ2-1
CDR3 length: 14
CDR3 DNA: TGCGCCAGCAGCGAACTAGCGGGACCCAATGAGCAGTTCTTC
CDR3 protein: CASSELAGPNEQFF

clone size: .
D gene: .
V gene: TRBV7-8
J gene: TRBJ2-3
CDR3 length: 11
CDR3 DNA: TGTGCCACCATCCGGGCAGATACGCAGTATTTT
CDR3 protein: CATIRADTQYF

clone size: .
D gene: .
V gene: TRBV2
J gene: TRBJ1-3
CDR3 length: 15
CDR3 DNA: TGTGCCAGTCTCGAAGGCAGGAACTCTGGAAACACCATATATTTT
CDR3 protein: CASLEGRNSGNTIYF

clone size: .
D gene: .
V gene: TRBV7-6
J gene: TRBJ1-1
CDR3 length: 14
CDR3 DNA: TGTGCCAGCAGCTTAGCGCAGGGCCACACTGAAGCTTTCTTT
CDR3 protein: CASSLAQGHTEAFF

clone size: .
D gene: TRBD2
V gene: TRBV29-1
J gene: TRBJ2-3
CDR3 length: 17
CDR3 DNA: TGCACCGTCGAGGGACTAGCGGGAGGTCGGGCCACAGATACGCAGTATTTT
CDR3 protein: CTVEGLAGGRATDTQYF

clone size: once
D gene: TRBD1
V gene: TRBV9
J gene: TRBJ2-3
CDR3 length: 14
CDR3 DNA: TGTGCCAGCAGCCCGACAGGGGCGGCAGATACGCAGTATTTT
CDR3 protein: CASSPTGAADTQYF